This entry lists 24 T cell receptor beta chains sequenced from one sample in a study of T cells after yellow fever vaccination. MiXCR, run by TCRdb on the 5' RACE reads, gives a single entry per CDR3 protein. Of 400,000 or so distinct CDR3 sequences detected, 18% appear once; the ten largest clones hold roughly a sixth. The source was PBMCs, collected before the yellow fever booster vaccination. Receptors originate from a man aged 18 to 35 who received the YFV17D yellow fever vaccine.

This clonotype was observed a few times. The chain has TRBV11-2 and TRBJ2-7, with D unclear. CDR1 is SGHAT, CDR2 FQNNGV, per germline. Trimming stripped 1 base from V and 2 bases from J, with 6 bases between. There are 13 residues in the CDR3. The CDR3 spells CASSLASTYEQYF. CDR3 in DNA: TGTGCCAGCAGCTTAGCCAGTACCTACGAGCAGTACTTC.

The sample holds a few counts of this clonotype. V gene TRBV5-1 combines with J gene TRBJ1-1, with D hard to call. Germline-derived CDR1 and CDR2 are SGHRS and YFSETQ. CDR3 size: 14 residues. With 2 bases removed from V and 3 bases from J, the gap between germline ends came to 11 bases. The CDR3 sequence: CASSLEGRDTEAFF. The CDR3 DNA follows: TGCGCCAGCAGCTTAGAGGGCCGGGACACTGAAGCTTTCTTT.

This clonotype showed up just a few times. The chain has TRBV20-1 and TRBJ2-2, with D unclear. Germline CDR1 and CDR2: DFQATT and SNEGSKA (reference sequence). The CDR3 contains 15 residues. V lost 0 bases to trimming and J lost 2 bases, with 10 bases between them. CDR3 in DNA: TGCAGTGCTAGAGATGCGTCCTCTAACACCGGGGAGCTGTTTTTT. This translates into CSARDASSNTGELFF.

This clonotype was counted between two and nine times. The V gene is TRBV5-1, the J gene TRBJ1-3, with D unresolved. The CDR3 length is 16 residues. V was pared by 1 base and J by 0 bases, with 11 bases between. Per germline, CDR1 SGHRS and CDR2 YFSETQ. The CDR3 reads CASSLISANSGNTIYF. CDR3 bases: TGCGCCAGCAGCTTGATCTCAGCTAACTCTGGAAACACCATATATTTT.

The chain carries TRBV23-1 and TRBJ2-5; 10 nucleotides align to TRBD1. TRBV23-1 is filed as an ORF, its function uncertain. This CDR3 region has 17 residues. J was trimmed by 4 bases and V by 0 bases; bases with no gene match: 8. Here the CDR3 reads CASSQSAGQGIPETQYF. In DNA, the CDR3 is TGCGCCAGCAGTCAATCGGCGGGACAGGGGATCCCAGAGACCCAGTACTTC.

The chain is built from TRBV5-1 and TRBJ1-1; TRBD1 agrees at 8 bases. This CDR3 comprises 14 residues. Germline trimming cut 3 bases from V and 5 bases from J; bases unmatched to any gene: 6. Germline V gene data show CDR1 as SGHRS and CDR2 as YFSETQ. The CDR3 bases are TGCGCCAGCAGCTCGGACAGGGTTAGTACTGAAGCTTTCTTT. This gives the protein CASSSDRVSTEAFF.

This clonotype was picked up a small number of times. The V and J genes are TRBV7-2 and TRBJ2-1; tentatively, D is TRBD2 (5 bases). The CDR3 loop spans 14 amino acids. Germline CDR1 is SGHTA and CDR2 is FQGNSA. The germline V and J ends were trimmed by 5 bases and 9 bases, with 17 bases remaining between them. CDR3 bases: TGTGCCAGCAGCCCCGGAGGAGGTGGGCTTGAGCAGTTCTTC. Its protein is CASSPGGGGLEQFF.

J is TRBJ2-7 and V is TRBV4-2; TRBD1 agrees at 9 bases. V dropped 4 bases and J dropped 9; count of bases not matched to a gene: 16. CDR3 length: 16 amino acids. CDR1 LGHNA and CDR2 YNFKEQ come from the germline V gene. The CDR3 sequence: CASSPTWGQGILGQYF. CDR3 DNA sequence: TGTGCCAGCAGCCCGACCTGGGGACAGGGAATCCTCGGGCAGTACTTC.

The J gene is TRBJ2-5, the V gene TRBV24-1; D gene uncertain. The V and J ends lost 8 bases and 3 bases respectively, with 18 bases between them. The CDR3 consists of 15 residues. Germline CDR1 KGHDR, CDR2 SFDVKD. CDR3 residues: CATTHGYKAEETQYF. Here the CDR3 DNA reads TGTGCCACCACTCATGGGTACAAAGCCGAAGAGACCCAGTACTTC.

This clonotype was counted between two and nine times. This chain joins TRBV6-5 and TRBJ1-1; the D is unclear. V was shortened by 0 bases and J by 10 bases, with 12 bases between the two germline ends. This CDR3 spans 13 amino acids. The germline gives CDR1 MNHEY, CDR2 SVGAGI. CDR3 sequence: CASSYSRADGAFF. The CDR3 region has the DNA TGTGCCAGCAGTTACTCGAGGGCGGACGGAGCTTTCTTT.

There are many counts of this clonotype. The V and J genes are TRBV7-2 and TRBJ2-5, with a weak D call TRBD1 (5 bases). The CDR3 loop spans 14 amino acids. The germline CDR1 and CDR2 sequences are SGHTA and FQGNSA. V lost 6 bases and J lost 2, with 13 bases in between. CDR3 DNA: TGTGCCAGCAGGTTCAAGGGGCCTCAAGAGACCCAGTACTTC. Amino acid sequence: CASRFKGPQETQYF.

This clonotype was seen more than once but under ten times. V and J are TRBV9 and TRBJ2-3, with no clear D. The CDR3 runs to 12 residues. V lost 3 bases and J lost 6, with 8 bases in between. Germline-derived CDR1 and CDR2 are SGDLS and YYNGEE. CDR3 nucleotides: TGTGCCAGCAGCGCGCCCACGGATACGCAGTATTTT. Encoded protein: CASSAPTDTQYF.

The chain recombines TRBV6-2 or TRBV6-3 with TRBJ2-1; D unresolved. Germline V CDR1 and CDR2: MNHEY, SVGEGT. Trimming left V 2 bases short and J 10 bases short, with 9 bases between. This CDR3 spans 12 amino acids. The CDR3, as DNA: TGTGCCAGCAGTTACGAAGTCTCCGAGCAGTTCTTC. Encoded protein: CASSYEVSEQFF.

This clonotype was counted only a few times. The chain employs TRBV9 and TRBJ2-3, with TRBD2 matching 13 bases. Germline CDR1 SGDLS, CDR2 YYNGEE. V lost 4 bases to trimming and J lost 10 bases; unmatched junction nucleotides: 12. The CDR3 consists of 16 residues. The CDR3 DNA reads TGTGCCAGCAGCCCCCGGTGGACTAGCGGGGGAGTAGCGCAGTATTTT. It is translated as CASSPRWTSGGVAQYF.

V usage is TRBV9 and J usage is TRBJ2-3; no reliable D call. V was trimmed by 4 bases and J by 4 bases, leaving 10 bases between them. The V gene's germline CDR1 is SGDLS and CDR2 YYNGEE. There are 13 residues in the CDR3. The CDR3 spells CASSRAIPDTQYF. In DNA form, the CDR3 reads TGTGCCAGCAGCCGGGCCATCCCAGATACGCAGTATTTT.

This clonotype was seen more than once but under ten times. The V gene is TRBV20-1, the J gene TRBJ2-7; 9 bases line up with TRBD1. This CDR3 spans 12 amino acids. J lost 9 bases, V lost 5 bases, and 8 bases had no gene match. Germline V gene lookup returns CDR1 DFQATT and CDR2 SNEGSKA (reference sequence). For the CDR3, the DNA is TGCAGTGCTTCCCGGGACAGGGACGTGCAGTACTTC. It translates to CSASRDRDVQYF.

This chain joins TRBV2 and TRBJ2-6, with D perhaps matching TRBD1 (5 bases). CDR3 size: 11 residues. Germline CDR1 is SNHLY and CDR2 is FYNNEI. V was pared by 3 bases and J by 13 bases, with 7 bases between. The CDR3, as DNA: TGTGCCAGCAGTGAGACAGTTGTCCTGACTTTC. It is translated as CASSETVVLTF.

This clonotype was seen only a few times. This chain links TRBV9 with TRBJ1-2; tentative D call: TRBD1 (5 bases). CDR3 length: 17 amino acids. Per germline, CDR1 SGDLS and CDR2 YYNGEE. Trimming stripped 0 bases from V and 0 bases from J, with 15 bases between. The CDR3 protein is CASSVEGDGRPNYGYTF. The CDR3 DNA sequence: TGTGCCAGCAGCGTAGAAGGGGACGGTCGACCTAACTATGGCTACACCTTC.

The chain employs TRBV5-1 and TRBJ2-2; the match to TRBD1 covers 7 bases. This CDR3 has 13 residues. After removal of 3 bases from V and 7 bases from J, the junction contained 3 bases not matched to a gene. The germline CDR1 and CDR2 sequences are SGHRS and YFSETQ. CDR3: CASSSTGNGELFF. CDR3 bases: TGCGCCAGCAGCTCGACAGGGAACGGGGAGCTGTTTTTT.

V and J are TRBV6-6 and TRBJ1-5; D is unclear. Germline CDR1 is MNHNY and CDR2 is SVGAGI (reference sequence). This CDR3 spans 12 amino acids. Trimming shortened V by 5 bases and J by 5 bases, and 7 bases separated the two germline ends. As DNA, the CDR3 is TGTGCCAGCAGTAGCCTATATCAGCCCCAGCATTTT. Protein: CASSSLYQPQHF.

This clonotype was seen only a few times. The rearrangement links TRBV11-2 to TRBJ2-1, with D uncertain. V was trimmed by 4 bases and J by 4 bases, leaving 14 bases between them. The CDR3 extends over 15 amino acids. CDR1 and CDR2 (germline): SGHAT, FQNNGV. CDR3 amino acids: CASSSPMGRYNEQFF. In DNA, the CDR3 is TGTGCCAGCAGCTCCCCGATGGGCAGGTACAATGAGCAGTTCTTC.

This chain connects TRBV5-1 to TRBJ1-6, with 9 bases lining up with TRBD1. V was clipped by 8 bases and J by 9 bases; unmatched bases: 12. The CDR3 is 15 amino acids. The germline V gene has CDR1 SGHRS and CDR2 YFSETQ. The CDR3 region has the DNA TGCGCCAGTAGGACAGGACAGGGGATCAGTTCACCCCTCCACTTT. It yields the protein CASRTGQGISSPLHF.

This clonotype turned up a few times. This rearrangement joins TRBV5-1 to TRBJ1-1; D unresolved. Looked up from germline, CDR1 is SGHRS and CDR2 is YFSETQ. This CDR3 region has 14 residues. V lost 4 bases to trimming and J lost 4 bases, with 14 bases between them. The CDR3 DNA reads TGCGCCAGCAGCGTCGCGAGTAGATCCACTGAAGCTTTCTTT. This translates into CASSVASRSTEAFF.

CDR3 coding DNA: TGTGCCAGCAGTTTCGGGAGGACGTTTGGCTACACCTTC. This codes for CASSFGRTFGYTF. J is TRBJ1-2 and V is TRBV27; D is unresolved. V lost 3 bases and J 7 bases, leaving 12 bases between the germline ends. The CDR3 sequence is 13 residues long. Germline lookup yields CDR1 MNHEY and CDR2 SMNVEV (reference sequence).